Here is one TCR beta chain with its context. This specimen comes from a study of OX40 agonist ivuxolimab in advanced cancers. Overall study context: Those treated in dose escalation had hepatocellular carcinoma, melanoma, renal cell cancer or head and neck cancer. A male proportion of 82.7% was recorded, with mean age approximately 60 years and range roughly 20 to 90.

The germline V gene encodes CDR1 MNHNS and CDR2 SASEGT. The CDR3 is 13 residues long. The method was immunoSEQ multiplex PCR; TCRdb's version includes in-frame clones alone and lacks a portion of them. This table holds 40,000 or so clones, around 87% found once. This sequence originates from an adult with an advanced solid tumor such as melanoma, head and neck, liver or kidney cancer. The chain is built from TRBV6-1 and TRBJ2-5; D not certain. TRBJ2-7 matches the DNA end more closely, so the J call is doubtful. The starting material was CD4+ or CD8+ T cells sorted from blood, obtained in a trial of the OX40 agonist ivuxolimab. Here the CDR3 DNA reads TGTGCCAGCAGTGAACTGTTGCCCTACGAGCAGTACTTC. This codes for CASSELLPYEQYF.